This T cell receptor (beta chain) is from a study of blood T cells in healthy people across ages (dated by TCRdb to between 2015 and 2016). Describing the broader study: In model experiments, template switching captured about one uniquely barcoded TCR beta cDNA molecule for every two T cells. To track age-related changes in TCR beta repertoire diversity, the study relied on deep sequencing normalized with unique cDNA molecular identifiers. To avoid experimental bias, donors of different ages were randomly spread across the sequencing lanes. Four age groups were formed from the donors: young (average 16 years), middle-aged (approximately 40), aged (about 68) and long-lived (around 80). Two additional independent replicas of 1 million unique cDNA reads from the same blood draw were analyzed for two donors (one aged 18 to 30 and one aged 80 or older).

The roughly 39 donors, aged roughly 6 to 90 years, were systemically healthy Caucasian individuals from Russia. Approximately 11 milliliters of peripheral blood were drawn from each donor into EDTA-treated Vacutainer tubes. Ficoll-Paque density-gradient centrifugation was used to isolate PBMCs, with at least 7 million per sample. Total RNA, at least 6 micrograms per sample, was extracted from PBMCs with Trizol reagent. The percentages of naive CD45RAhigh/CD27high T cells were determined by flow cytometry on a PBMC aliquot from every donor. General conclusions and limits of the study: A strong correlation was found between observed TCR beta diversity and the percentage of naive T cells measured by flow cytometry. Since profiling was done on bulk unsorted PBMCs, naive and antigen-experienced compartments could not be conclusively compared. The long-lived group showed more naive CD4+ T cells, fewer expanded clones and increased TCR diversity than the aged group, suggesting age selection. Donor CMV infection status was unknown, potentially confounding age-related changes in expanded clonotypes. As age increased, observed TCR beta diversity per million T cells dropped in a roughly linear way, and a significant reduction was already evident by age roughly 36. Total diversity estimates from one million sequenced T cells were considered lower bounds and underestimates.

This clonotype was picked up one time. Its antigen remains undetermined. No base-level quality is on record; no much larger clone is a single base apart. Libraries came from 5' RACE. A second roughly 6 to 11 cycle PCR used a sample-barcoded 5' primer and a J-beta primer mix. Each TCR beta cDNA molecule received a unique molecular identifier from a template-switch 5' adaptor carrying 12 random nucleotides. At least 2.5 million CDR3-containing paired-end reads were obtained from each sample. The Mint cDNA synthesis kit, primed by a TRBC-specific oligonucleotide, was used to synthesize first-strand cDNA from all RNA. Following uracil-DNA glycosylase treatment, all cDNA underwent a first 18-cycle PCR with the universal primers M1SS and BC2_uni_R. The source study handled its data this way. For normalization, 1 million high-quality reads were randomly selected from each sample, with every read carrying a distinct molecular identifier. Reads with shared molecular identifiers were discarded instead of being binned into consensus sequences. MiTCR, set to a Q25 quality threshold and the strictest error-elimination algorithm, was used for CDR3 identification, clonotype clustering and error correction. A nonparametric unseen species model using Euler transformation provided a lower-bound estimate of total TCR beta diversity. Using fastp at Q25 and MiXCR, TCRdb reprocessed the public reads and kept productive beta chains. Entries that share a CDR3 protein sequence are merged under the most common genes and DNA. The authors' filters were not applied to this entry. This sample comprises around 2 million distinct CDR3 sequences, about two fifths of them detected only once. 20% to 25% of the sample comes from the top ten.

This receptor was taken from a human donor in good health. Input material: blood.

Here the CDR3 is given as CASSWGGGSNEQYF. The DNA is TGTGCCAGCAGCTGGGGCGGGGGTAGCAACGAGCAGTACTTC. The chain uses TRBV7-2 and TRBJ2-7; 7 bases in between match TRBD2. Germline trimming amounts to 4 bases on V and 5 bases on J, with 8 as the count of junction bases outside the gene matches. Sequences SGHTA (CDR1) and FQGNSA (CDR2) are obtained from the germline V gene. The CDR3 covers 14 residues, taking in both the cysteine and the phenylalanine. The read is trimmed to its CDR3 DNA, 42 bases read in frame from base 1.